The rows below give T cell receptor beta chains drawn from one sample of a study of T cells in pancreatic ductal adenocarcinoma. Only in-frame clones appear in the TCRdb table, and some are missing; sequencing was by immunoSEQ multiplex PCR. The data contain over 85,000 clones, nearly 95% of them seen just once; the ten biggest clones take up approximately 3.1%. The specimen was PBMCs. These TCRs come from a human donor with pancreatic ductal adenocarcinoma. Both conserved end residues are part of each CDR3.

13	TRBV5-4	TRBJ2-3	CASSFQGPDTQYF
18	TRBV2	TRBJ1-2	CASSEQGHPNTYSYGYTF
14	TRBV7-2	TRBJ2-1	CASSLDAGNNEQFF
13	TRBV5-4	TRBJ1-2	CASSWGGLGGYTF
14	TRBV27	TRBJ2-7	CASGRGTRSYEQYF
13	TRBV5-6	TRBJ2-2	CASRDSNTGELFF
17	TRBV2	TRBJ2-3	CASPRTSGTHTTDTQYF
15	TRBV4-2	TRBJ1-4	CASSQEGGESEKLFF
16	TRBV25-1	TRBJ2-7	CASSDGTGGDVYEQYF
15	TRBV5-1	TRBJ2-5	CASSLEAGGRETQYF
13	TRBV10-3	TRBJ2-1	CAISPGLDNEQFF
13	TRBV27	TRBJ1-2	CASSRQSNYGYTF
13	TRBV2	TRBJ1-3	CASRRDGGDTIYF
14	TRBV7-9	TRBJ1-1	CASSSGGMNTEAFF
16	TRBV28	TRBJ1-2	CASRPKGLGQGVGYTF
15	TRBV6-1	TRBJ2-2	CASSERTSNTGELFF
14	TRBV28	TRBJ1-1	CASKSGIWDTEAFF
13	TRBV5-1	TRBJ2-1	CASSGGQYNEQFF
16	TRBV2	TRBJ2-1	CASSDGTYGTYNEQFF
16	TRBV7-3	TRBJ2-5	CASSPHGTGGAETQYF
15	TRBV5-1	TRBJ1-1	CASSYAMTGLTEAFF
14	TRBV7-9	TRBJ2-3	CASSGKDRHYTQYF
17	TRBV11-2	TRBJ2-1	CASSPLGAAIPYNEQFF
12	TRBV5-1	TRBJ2-7	CASSPNSYEQYF
14	TRBV2	TRBJ1-5	CASKGTGAAQPQHF
13	TRBV2	TRBJ2-7	CASNLGQAYEQYF
14	TRBV18	TRBJ2-7	CASTGQGSRYEQYF
16	TRBV28	TRBJ2-1	CASSLSLWGAYNEQFF
14	TRBV5-1	TRBJ1-4	CASSLGQGNEKLFF
17	TRBV4-1	TRBJ2-1	CASSQEELGGTYNEQFF
11	TRBV5-1	TRBJ1-1	CASSRGQVAFF
14	TRBV7-9	TRBJ1-2	CASSLPGALGGYTF
14	TRBV25-1	TRBJ2-7	CASSEETGDYEQYF
13	TRBV6-1	TRBJ2-7	CASSASSSYEQYF
16	TRBV7-3	TRBJ2-7	CASSLTGTGLVDEQYF
15	TRBV6-5	TRBJ2-3	CASSQTGTALDTQYF
15	TRBV19	TRBJ2-7	CASSIRFGAGYEQYF
15	TRBV7-9	TRBJ2-2	CASSPQGGTPGELFF
15	TRBV7-2	TRBJ2-7	CASSLVAGPSYEQYF
12	TRBV30	TRBJ2-5	CAWARGQETQYF
14	TRBV4-3	TRBJ2-7	CASSQGTRMYEQYF
15	TRBV10-2	TRBJ2-3	CASRELALVSDTQYF
15	TRBV9	TRBJ2-7	CASSAFSGSNYEQYF
14	TRBV29-1	TRBJ2-2	CSVRDRAGTGELFF
16	TRBV18	TRBJ2-2	CASSPQEGQNTGELFF
16	TRBV5-1	TRBJ2-7	CASSLTGGGILREQYF
15	TRBV6-5	TRBJ1-2	CASWGQGRNNYGYTF
15	TRBV4-1	TRBJ2-1	CASSRDGSSYNEQFF
14	TRBV30	TRBJ2-2	CAWSVQPNTGELFF
16	TRBV12-5	TRBJ2-3	CASGLGVGGGTDTQYF
15	TRBV7-6	TRBJ2-1	CASSLLRGLSDEQFF
14	TRBV7-9	TRBJ2-7	CASSLTGRAYEQYF
16	TRBV10-1	TRBJ2-2	CASSEGFGSGSGELFF
16	TRBV18	TRBJ2-5	CASSPSASGSAETQYF
12	TRBV19	TRBJ1-2	CASSRQGYGYTF
14	TRBV4-1	TRBJ1-5	CASSQFPGGQPQHF
15	TRBV28	TRBJ2-1	CASTQGGTPYNEQFF
18	TRBV5-1	TRBJ2-5	CASSLAVQGLAAQETQYF
14	TRBV11-2	TRBJ2-7	CASSLAAGLYEQYF
12	TRBV9	TRBJ2-1	CASRAPSNEQFF